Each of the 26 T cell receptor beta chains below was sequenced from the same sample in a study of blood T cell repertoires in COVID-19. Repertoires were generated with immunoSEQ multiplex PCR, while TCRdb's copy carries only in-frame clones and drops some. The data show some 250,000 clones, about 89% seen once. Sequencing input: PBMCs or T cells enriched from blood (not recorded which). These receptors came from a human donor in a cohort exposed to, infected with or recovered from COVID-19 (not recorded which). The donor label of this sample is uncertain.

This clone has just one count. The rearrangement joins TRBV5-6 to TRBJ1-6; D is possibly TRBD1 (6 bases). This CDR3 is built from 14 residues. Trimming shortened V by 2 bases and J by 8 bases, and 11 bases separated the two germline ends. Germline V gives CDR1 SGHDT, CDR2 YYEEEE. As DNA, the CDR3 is TGTGCCAGCAGCTTAACAGGGTTGGATTCACCCCTCCACTTT. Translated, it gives CASSLTGLDSPLHF. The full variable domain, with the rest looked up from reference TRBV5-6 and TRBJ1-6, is DAGVTQSPTHLIKTRGQQVTLRCSPKSGHDTVSWYQQALGQGPQFIFQYYEEEERQRGNFPDRFSGHQFPNYSSELNVNALLLGDSALYLCASSLTGLDSPLHFGNGTRLTVT.

CDR3 region: CASSHPGPYSNQPQHF. For the CDR3, the DNA is TGTGCCAGCAGCCACCCAGGGCCCTATAGCAATCAGCCCCAGCATTTT. The chain couples TRBV5-6 to TRBJ1-5; tentatively, D is TRBD1 (5 bases). Germline CDR1 is SGHDT and CDR2 is YYEEEE. The V and J ends lost 4 bases and 0 bases respectively, with 14 bases between them. This CDR3 is 16 amino acids long.

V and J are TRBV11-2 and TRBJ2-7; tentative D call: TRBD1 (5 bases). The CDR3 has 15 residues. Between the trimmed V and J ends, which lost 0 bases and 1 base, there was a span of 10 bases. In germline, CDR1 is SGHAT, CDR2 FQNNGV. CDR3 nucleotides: TGTGCCAGCAGCTTAGATCGAACAGGTTCCTACGAGCAGTACTTC. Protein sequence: CASSLDRTGSYEQYF.

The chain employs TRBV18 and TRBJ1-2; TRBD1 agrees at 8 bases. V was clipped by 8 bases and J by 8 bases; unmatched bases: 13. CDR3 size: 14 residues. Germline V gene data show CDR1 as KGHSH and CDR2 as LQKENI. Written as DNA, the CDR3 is TGTGCCAGCGCAGGACAGGGTTCTCGAGAAGGCTACACCTTC. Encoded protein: CASAGQGSREGYTF. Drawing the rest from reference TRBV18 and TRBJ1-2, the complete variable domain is NAGVMQNPRHLVRRRGQEARLRCSPMKGHSHVYWYRQLPEEGLKFMVYLQKENIIDESGMPKERFSAEFPKEGPSILRIQQVVRGDSAAYFCASAGQGSREGYTFGSGTRLTVV.

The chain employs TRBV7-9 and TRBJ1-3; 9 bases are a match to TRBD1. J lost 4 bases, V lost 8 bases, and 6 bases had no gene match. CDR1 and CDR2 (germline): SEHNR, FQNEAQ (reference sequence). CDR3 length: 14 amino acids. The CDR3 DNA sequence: TGTGCCAGCCTAGGGACAGGGTTCGGAAACACCATATATTTT. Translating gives CASLGTGFGNTIYF.

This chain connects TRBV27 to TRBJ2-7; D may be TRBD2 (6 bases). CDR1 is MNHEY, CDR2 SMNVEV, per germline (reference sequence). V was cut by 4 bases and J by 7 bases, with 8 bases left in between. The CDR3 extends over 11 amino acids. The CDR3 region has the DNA TGTGCCAGCAGTTGGGGGAGGGAGCAGTACTTC. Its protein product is CASSWGREQYF.

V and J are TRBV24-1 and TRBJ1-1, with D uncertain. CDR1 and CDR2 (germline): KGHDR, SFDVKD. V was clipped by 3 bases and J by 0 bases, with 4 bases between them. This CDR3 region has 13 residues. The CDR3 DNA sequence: TGTGCCACCAGTGATCGGGTGAACACTGAAGCTTTCTTT. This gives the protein CATSDRVNTEAFF.

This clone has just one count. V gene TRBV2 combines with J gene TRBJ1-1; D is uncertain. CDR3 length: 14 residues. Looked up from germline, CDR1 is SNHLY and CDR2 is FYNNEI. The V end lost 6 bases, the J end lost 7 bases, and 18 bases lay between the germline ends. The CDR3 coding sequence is TGTGCCAGCAGCGAACTCCTCCGGGGTGGTGAAGCTTTCTTT. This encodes CASSELLRGGEAFF.

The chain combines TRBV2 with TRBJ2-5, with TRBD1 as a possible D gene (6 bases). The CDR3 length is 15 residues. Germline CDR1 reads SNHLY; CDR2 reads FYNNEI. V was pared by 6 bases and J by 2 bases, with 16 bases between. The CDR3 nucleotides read TGTGCCAGCAGGTACCTTATTCAGGGGCAAGAGACCCAGTACTTC. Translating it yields CASRYLIQGQETQYF.

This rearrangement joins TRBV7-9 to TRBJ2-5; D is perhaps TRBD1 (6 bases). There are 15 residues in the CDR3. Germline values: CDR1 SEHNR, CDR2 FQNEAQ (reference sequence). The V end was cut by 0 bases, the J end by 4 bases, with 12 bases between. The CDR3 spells CASSLARGGLETQYF. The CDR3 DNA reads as TGTGCCAGCAGCTTAGCCAGAGGGGGTCTAGAGACCCAGTACTTC. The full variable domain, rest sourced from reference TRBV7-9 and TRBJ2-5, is DTGVSQNPRHKITKRGQNVTFRCDPISEHNRLYWYRQTLGQGPEFLTYFQNEAQLEKSRLLSDRFSAERPKGSFSTLEIQRTEQGDSAMYLCASSLARGGLETQYFGPGTRLLVL.

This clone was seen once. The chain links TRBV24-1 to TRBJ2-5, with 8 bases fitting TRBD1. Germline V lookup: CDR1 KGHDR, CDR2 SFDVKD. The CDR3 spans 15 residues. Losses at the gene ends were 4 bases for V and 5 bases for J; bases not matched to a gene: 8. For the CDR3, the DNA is TGTGCCACCAGTGACCCCCAGGGGGCGGGGGAGACCCAGTACTTC. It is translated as CATSDPQGAGETQYF.

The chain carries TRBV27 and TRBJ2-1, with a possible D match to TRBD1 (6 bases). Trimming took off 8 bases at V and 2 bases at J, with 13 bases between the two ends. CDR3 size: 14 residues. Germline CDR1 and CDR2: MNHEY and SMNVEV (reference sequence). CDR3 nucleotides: TGTGCCAGCGGTCCGGACAGCACCTACAATGAGCAGTTCTTC. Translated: CASGPDSTYNEQFF.

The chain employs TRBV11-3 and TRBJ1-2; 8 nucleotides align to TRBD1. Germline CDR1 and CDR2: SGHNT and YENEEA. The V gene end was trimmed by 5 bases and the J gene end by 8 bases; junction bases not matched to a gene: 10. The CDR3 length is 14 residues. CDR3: CASSRDRGGYGYTF. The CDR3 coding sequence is TGTGCCAGCAGCCGCGACAGGGGTGGCTACGGCTACACCTTC.

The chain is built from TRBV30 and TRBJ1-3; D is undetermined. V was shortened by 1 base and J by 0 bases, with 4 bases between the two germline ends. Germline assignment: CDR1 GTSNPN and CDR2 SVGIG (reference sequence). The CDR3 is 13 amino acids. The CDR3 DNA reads TGTGCCTGGAGTGGGAGCTCTGGAAACACCATATATTTT. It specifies CAWSGSSGNTIYF.

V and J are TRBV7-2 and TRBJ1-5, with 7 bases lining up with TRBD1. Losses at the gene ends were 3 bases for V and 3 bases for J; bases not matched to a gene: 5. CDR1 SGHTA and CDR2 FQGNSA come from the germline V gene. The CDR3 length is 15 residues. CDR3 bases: TGTGCCAGCAGCTTGGTGACAGGGTTCAATCAGCCCCAGCATTTT. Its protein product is CASSLVTGFNQPQHF.

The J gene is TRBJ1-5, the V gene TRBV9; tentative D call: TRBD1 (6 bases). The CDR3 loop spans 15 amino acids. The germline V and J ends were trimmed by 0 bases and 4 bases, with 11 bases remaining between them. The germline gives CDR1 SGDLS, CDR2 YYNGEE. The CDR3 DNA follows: TGTGCCAGCAGCGTAGGTGGGGGCATAAATCAGCCCCAGCATTTT. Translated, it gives CASSVGGGINQPQHF.

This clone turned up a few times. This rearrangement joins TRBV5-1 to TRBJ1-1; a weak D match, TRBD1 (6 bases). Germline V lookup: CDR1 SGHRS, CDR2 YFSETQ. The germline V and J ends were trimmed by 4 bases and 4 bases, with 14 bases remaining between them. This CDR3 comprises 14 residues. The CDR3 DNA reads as TGCGCCAGCAGCATTGATAGGGGGTCCACTGAAGCTTTCTTT. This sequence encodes CASSIDRGSTEAFF.

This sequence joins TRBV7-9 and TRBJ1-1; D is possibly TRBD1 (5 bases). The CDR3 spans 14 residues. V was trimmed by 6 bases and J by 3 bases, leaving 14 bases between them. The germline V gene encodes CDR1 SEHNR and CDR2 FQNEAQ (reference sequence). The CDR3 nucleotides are TGTGCCAGCAGTCGTCAGGGTGGGGACACTGAAGCTTTCTTT. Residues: CASSRQGGDTEAFF.

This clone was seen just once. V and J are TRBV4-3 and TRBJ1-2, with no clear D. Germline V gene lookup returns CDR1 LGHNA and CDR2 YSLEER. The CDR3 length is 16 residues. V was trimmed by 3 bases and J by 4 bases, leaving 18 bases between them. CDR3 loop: CASSHATRSGSYGYTF. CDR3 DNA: TGCGCCAGCAGCCACGCGACCCGAAGCGGAAGCTATGGCTACACCTTC.

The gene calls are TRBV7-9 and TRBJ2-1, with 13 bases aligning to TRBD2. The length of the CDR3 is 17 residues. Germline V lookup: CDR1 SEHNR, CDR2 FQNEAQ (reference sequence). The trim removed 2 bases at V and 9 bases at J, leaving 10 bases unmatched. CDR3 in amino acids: CASSLTEVTSGGLEQFF. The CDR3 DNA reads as TGTGCCAGCAGCTTAACGGAGGTGACTAGCGGGGGGCTTGAGCAGTTCTTC.

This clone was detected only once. The CDR3 DNA reads as TGTGCCAGCAGCGCCGGGACAGCAACTAATGAAAAACTGTTTTTT. It encodes CASSAGTATNEKLFF. This chain uses TRBV7-2 with TRBJ1-4; 7 nucleotides agree with TRBD1. This CDR3 region has 15 residues. V lost 5 bases to trimming and J lost 0 bases; unmatched junction nucleotides: 3. The germline CDR1 and CDR2 sequences are SGHTA and FQGNSA. The full variable domain, its missing parts supplied by reference TRBV7-2 and TRBJ1-4, is GAGVSQSPSNKVTEKGKDVELRCDPISGHTALYWYRQSLGQGLEFLIYFQGNSAPDKSGLPSDRFSAERTGGSVSTLTIQRTQQEDSAVYLCASSAGTATNEKLFFGSGTQLSVL.

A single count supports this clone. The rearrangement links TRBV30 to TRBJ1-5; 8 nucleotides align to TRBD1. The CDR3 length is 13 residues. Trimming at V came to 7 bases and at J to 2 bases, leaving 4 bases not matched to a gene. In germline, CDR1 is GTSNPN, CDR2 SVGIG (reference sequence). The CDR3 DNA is TGTGCCTCCGCGACAGGGGGCAATCAGCCCCAGCATTTT. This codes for CASATGGNQPQHF.

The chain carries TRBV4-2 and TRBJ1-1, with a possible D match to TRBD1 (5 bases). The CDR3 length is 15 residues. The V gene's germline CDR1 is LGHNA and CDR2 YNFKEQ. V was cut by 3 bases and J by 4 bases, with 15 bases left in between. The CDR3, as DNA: TGTGCCAGCAGCCAGGATGCAGGGTCGGGCACTGAAGCTTTCTTT. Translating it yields CASSQDAGSGTEAFF.

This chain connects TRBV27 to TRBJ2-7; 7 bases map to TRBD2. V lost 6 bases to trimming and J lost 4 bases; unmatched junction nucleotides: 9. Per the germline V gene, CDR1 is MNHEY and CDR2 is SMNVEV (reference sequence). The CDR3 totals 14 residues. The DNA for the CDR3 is TGTGCCAGCAGAGCTAGCGGTTCGTCGTACGAGCAGTACTTC. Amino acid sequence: CASRASGSSYEQYF.

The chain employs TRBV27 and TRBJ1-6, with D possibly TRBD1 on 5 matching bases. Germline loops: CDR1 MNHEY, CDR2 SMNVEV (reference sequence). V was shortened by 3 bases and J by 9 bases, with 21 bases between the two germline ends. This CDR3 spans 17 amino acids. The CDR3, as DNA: TGTGCCAGCAGTTTCTCCCTTGACCCCGGGGGTAGTTCACCCCTCCACTTT. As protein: CASSFSLDPGGSSPLHF.

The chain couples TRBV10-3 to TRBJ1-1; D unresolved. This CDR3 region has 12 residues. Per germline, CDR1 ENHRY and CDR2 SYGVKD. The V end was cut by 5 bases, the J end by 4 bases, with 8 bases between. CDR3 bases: TGTGCCATCAGTAAAGGGAGCACTGAAGCTTTCTTT. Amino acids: CAISKGSTEAFF.